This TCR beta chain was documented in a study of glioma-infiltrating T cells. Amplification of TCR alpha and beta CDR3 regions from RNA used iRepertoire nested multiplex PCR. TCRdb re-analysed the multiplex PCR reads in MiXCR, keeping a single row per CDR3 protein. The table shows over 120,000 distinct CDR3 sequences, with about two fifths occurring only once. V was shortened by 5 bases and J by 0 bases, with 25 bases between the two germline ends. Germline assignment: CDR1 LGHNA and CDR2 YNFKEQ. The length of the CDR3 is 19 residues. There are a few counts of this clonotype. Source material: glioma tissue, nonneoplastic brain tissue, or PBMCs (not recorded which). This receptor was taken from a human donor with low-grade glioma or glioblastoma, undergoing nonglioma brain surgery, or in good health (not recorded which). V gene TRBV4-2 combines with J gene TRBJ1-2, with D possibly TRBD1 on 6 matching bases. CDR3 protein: CASSTLTGSATNANYGYTF. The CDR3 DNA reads TGTGCCAGCAGCACGTTGACAGGATCGGCAACCAACGCTAACTATGGCTACACCTTC.